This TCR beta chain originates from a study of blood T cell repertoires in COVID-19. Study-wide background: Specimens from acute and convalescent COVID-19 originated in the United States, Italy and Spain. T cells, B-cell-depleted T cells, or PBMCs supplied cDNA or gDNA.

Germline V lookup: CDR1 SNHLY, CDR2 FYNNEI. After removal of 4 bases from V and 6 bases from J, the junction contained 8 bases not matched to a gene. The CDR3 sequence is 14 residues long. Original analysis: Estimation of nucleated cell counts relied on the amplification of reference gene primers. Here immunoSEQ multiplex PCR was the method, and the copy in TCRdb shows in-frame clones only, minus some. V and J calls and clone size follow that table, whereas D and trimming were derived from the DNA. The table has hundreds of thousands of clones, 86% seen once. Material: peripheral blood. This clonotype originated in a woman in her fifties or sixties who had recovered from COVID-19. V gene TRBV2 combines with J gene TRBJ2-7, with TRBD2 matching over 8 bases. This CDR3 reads CASSASGGGVEQYF. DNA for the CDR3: TGTGCCAGCAGTGCCTCGGGGGGGGGCGTCGAGCAGTACTTC.